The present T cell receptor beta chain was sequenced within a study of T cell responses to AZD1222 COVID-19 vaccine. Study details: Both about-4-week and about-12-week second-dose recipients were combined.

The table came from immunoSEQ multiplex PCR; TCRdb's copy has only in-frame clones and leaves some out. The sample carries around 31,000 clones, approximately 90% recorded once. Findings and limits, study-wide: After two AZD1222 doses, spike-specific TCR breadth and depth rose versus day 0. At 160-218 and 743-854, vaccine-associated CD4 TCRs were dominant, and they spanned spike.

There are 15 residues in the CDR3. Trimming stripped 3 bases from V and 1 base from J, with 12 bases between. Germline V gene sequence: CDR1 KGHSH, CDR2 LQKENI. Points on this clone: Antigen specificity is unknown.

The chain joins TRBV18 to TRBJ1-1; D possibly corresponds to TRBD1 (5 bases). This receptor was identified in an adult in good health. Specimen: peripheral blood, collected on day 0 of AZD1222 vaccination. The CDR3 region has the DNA TGTGCCAGCTCACCCCCGGGACTTTGGAACACTGAAGCTTTCTTT. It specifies CASSPPGLWNTEAFF.